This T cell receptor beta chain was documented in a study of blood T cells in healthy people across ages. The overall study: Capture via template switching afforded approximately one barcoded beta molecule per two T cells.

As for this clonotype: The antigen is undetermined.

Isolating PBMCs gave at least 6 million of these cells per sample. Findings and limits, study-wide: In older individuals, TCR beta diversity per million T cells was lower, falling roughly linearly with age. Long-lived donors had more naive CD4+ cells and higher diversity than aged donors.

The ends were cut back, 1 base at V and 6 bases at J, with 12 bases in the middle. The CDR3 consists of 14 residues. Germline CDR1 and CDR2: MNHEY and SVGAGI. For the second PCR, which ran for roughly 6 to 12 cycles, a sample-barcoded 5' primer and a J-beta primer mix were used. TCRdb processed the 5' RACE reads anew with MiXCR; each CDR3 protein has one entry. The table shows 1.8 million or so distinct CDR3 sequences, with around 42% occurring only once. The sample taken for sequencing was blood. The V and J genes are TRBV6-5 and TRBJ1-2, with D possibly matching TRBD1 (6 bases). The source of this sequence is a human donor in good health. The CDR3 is CASSYLFQGNGYTF. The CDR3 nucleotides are TGTGCCAGCAGTTACTTATTCCAGGGGAATGGCTACACCTTC.